The clone carrying this TCR beta chain appeared many times. Its antigen remains unknown. Attachment of unique molecular identifiers was made to individual cDNA molecules. TCRdb used MiXCR to reprocess the 5' RACE reads, holding one entry per CDR3 protein. The table includes tens of thousands of distinct CDR3 sequences, 15% detected once. Germline CDR1 is SGHRS and CDR2 is YFSETQ. This CDR3 spans 13 amino acids. Between the trimmed V and J ends, which lost 0 bases and 10 bases, there was a span of 11 bases. The data derive from a study of early T cells in non-severe SARS-CoV-2 infection. Background on the study: Sequencing input comprised bulk RNA from unsorted whole blood; chain pairing was not available. Overall study results and limits: Matching with VDJdb favored anti-spike CD8 responses (missing private and CD4 specificities).

J is TRBJ2-1 and V is TRBV5-1; D gene unclear. Specimen: whole blood. The TCR comes from an adult who was a healthcare worker with PCR-confirmed SARS-CoV-2 infection or an uninfected control (not recorded which). CDR3 protein: CASSLEVQWEQFF. In DNA, the CDR3 is TGCGCCAGCAGCTTGGAGGTTCAGTGGGAGCAGTTCTTC.